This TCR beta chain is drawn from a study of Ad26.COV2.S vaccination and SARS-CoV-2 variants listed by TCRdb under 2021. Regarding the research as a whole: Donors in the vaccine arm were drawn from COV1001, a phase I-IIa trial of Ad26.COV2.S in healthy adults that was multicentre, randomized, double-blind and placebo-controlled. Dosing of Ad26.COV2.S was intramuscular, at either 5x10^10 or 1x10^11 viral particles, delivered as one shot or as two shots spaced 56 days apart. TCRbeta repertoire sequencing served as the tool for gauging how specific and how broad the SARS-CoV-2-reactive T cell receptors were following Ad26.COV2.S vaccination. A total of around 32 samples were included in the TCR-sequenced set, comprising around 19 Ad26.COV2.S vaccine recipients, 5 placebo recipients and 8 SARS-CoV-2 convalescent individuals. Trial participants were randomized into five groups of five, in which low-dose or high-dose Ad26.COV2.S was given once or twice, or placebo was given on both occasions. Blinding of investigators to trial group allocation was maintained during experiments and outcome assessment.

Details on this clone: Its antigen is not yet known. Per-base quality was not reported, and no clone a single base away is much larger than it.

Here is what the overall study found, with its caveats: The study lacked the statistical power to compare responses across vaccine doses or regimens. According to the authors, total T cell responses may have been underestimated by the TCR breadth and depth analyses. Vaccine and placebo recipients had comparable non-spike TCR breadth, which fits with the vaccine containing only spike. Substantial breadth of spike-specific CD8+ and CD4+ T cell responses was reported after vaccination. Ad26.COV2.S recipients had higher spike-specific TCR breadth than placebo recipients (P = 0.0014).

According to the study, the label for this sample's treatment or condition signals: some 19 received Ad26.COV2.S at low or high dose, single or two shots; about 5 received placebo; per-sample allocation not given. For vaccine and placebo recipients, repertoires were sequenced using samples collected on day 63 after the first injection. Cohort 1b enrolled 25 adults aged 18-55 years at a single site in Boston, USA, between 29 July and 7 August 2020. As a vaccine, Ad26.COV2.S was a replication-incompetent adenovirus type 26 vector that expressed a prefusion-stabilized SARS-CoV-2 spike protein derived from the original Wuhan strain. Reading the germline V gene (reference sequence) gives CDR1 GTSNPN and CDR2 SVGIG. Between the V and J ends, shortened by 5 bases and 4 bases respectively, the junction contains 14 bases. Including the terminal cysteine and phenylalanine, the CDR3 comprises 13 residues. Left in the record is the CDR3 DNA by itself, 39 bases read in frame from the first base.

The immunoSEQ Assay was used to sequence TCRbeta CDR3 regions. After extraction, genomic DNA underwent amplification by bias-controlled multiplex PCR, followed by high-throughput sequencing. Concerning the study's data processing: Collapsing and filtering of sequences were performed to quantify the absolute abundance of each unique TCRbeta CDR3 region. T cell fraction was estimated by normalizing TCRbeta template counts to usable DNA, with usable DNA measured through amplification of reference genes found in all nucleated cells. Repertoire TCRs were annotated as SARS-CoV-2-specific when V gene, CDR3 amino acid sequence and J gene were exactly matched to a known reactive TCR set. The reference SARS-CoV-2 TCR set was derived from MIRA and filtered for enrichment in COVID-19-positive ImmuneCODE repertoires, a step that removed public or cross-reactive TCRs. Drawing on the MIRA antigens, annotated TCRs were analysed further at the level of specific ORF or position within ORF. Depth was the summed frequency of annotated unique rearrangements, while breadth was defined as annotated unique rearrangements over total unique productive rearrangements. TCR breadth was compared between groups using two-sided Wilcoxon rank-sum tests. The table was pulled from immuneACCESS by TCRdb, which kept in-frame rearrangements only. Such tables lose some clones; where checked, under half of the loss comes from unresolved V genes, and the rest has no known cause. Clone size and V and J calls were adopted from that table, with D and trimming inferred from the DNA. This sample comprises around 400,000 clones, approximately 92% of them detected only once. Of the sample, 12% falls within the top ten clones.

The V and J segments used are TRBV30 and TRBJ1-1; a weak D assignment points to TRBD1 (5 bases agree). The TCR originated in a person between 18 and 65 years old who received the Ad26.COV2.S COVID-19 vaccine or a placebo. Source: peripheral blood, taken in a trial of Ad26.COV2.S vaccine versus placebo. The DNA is TGTGCCTGGTCCAGGGTTGGTACCACTGAAGCTTTCTTT. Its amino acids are CAWSRVGTTEAFF.